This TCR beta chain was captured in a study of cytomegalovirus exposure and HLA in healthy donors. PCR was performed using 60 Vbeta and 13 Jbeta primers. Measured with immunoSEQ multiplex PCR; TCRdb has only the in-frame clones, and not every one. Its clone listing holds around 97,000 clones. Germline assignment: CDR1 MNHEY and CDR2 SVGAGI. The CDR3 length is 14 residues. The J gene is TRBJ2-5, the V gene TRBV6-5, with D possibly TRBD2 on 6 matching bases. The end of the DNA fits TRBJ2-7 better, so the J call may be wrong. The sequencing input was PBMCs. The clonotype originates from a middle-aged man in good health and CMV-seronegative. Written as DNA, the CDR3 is TGTGCCAGCAGTTACTCGGTTAGCGGATACGAGCAGTACTTC. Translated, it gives CASSYSVSGYEQYF.